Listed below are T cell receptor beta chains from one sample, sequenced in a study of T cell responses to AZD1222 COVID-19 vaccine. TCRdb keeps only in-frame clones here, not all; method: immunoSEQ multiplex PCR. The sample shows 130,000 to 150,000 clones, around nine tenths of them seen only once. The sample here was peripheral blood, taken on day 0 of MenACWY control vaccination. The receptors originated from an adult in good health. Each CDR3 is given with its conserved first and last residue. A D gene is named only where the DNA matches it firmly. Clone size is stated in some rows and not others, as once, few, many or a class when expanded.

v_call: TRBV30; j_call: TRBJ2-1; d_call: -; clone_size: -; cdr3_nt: TGTGCCTGGAGTGGAACCTCCCGGGGGAATGAGCAGTTCTTC; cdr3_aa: CAWSGTSRGNEQFF
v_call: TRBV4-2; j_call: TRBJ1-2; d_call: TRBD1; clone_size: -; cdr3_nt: TGTGCCAGCAGCCAAGTAAATTGGGGACAGAGTTCTAACTATGGCTACACCTTC; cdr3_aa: CASSQVNWGQSSNYGYTF
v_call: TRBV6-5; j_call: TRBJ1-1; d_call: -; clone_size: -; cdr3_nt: TGTGCCAGCAGTCCTCGGGGGGACACTGAAGCTTTCTTT; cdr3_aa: CASSPRGDTEAFF
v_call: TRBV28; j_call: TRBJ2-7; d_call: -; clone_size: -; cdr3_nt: TGTGCCACCCGAGGCTCGGTCAACGAGCAGTACTTC; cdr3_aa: CATRGSVNEQYF
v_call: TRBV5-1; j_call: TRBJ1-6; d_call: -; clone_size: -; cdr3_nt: TGCGCCAGCAGCTTGGGTGGAACTGGTTCCAATTCACCCCTCCACTTT; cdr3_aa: CASSLGGTGSNSPLHF
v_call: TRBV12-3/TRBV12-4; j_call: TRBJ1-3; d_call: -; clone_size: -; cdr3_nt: TGTGCCAGCATCGGAGGGGGAAACACCATATATTTT; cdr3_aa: CASIGGGNTIYF
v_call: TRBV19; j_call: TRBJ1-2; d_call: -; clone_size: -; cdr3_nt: TGTGCCAGTAGCCAGACAAGAAGCCCTAACTATGGCTACACCTTC; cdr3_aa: CASSQTRSPNYGYTF
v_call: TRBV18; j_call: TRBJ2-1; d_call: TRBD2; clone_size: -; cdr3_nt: TGTGCCAGCTACCTAGCGGGGGGCCGATTTGAGGAGCAGTTCTTC; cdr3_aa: CASYLAGGRFEEQFF
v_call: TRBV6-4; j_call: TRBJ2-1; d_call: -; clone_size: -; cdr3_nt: TGTGCCAGCAGTGACTCGGAGCGGGTACATGAGCAGTTCTTC; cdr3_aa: CASSDSERVHEQFF
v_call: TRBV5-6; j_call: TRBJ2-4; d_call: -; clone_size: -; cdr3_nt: TGTGCCACCCGGGCATCGGCCAAAAACATTCAGTACTTC; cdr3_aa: CATRASAKNIQYF
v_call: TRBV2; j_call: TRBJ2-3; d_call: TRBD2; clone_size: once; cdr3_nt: TGTGCCAGCGCGGGACTAGCGGGATCGCGGGCAGATACGCAGTATTTT; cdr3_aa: CASAGLAGSRADTQYF
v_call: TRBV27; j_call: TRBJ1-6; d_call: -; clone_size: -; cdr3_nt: TGTGCCAGCAGTTTACGACCCACCGGGAATTCACCCCTCCACTTT; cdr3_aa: CASSLRPTGNSPLHF
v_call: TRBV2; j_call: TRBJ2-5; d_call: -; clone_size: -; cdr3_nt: TGTGCCAGCAGTCTAATAAGAGGAGAGACCCAGTACTTC; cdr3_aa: CASSLIRGETQYF
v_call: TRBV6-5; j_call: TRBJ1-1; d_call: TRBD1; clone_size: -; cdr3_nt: TGTGCCAGCAGGGACAGGGGACAATTGGACACTGAAGCTTTCTTT; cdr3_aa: CASRDRGQLDTEAFF
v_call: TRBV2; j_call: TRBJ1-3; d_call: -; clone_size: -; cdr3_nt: TGTGCCAGCAGTGAAGACAGTTCTCTTGGAAACACCATATATTTT; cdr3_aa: CASSEDSSLGNTIYF
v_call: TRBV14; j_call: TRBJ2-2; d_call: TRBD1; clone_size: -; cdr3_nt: TGTGCCAGCAGCCAAGATAGGGACAGGGCGGTATTTTCGGGCACCGGGGAGCTGTTTTTT; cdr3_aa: CASSQDRDRAVFSGTGELFF
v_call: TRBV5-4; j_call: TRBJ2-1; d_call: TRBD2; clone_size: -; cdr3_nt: TGTGCCAGCAGCTTGAATAGCGGGGGGGCCCATGAGCAGTTCTTC; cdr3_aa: CASSLNSGGAHEQFF
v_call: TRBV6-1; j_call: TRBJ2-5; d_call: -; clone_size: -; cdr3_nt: TGTGCCAGCAGTGAATACCGGGGTGAGACCCAGTACTTC; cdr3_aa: CASSEYRGETQYF
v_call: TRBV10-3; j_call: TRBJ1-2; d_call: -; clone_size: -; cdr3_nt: TGTGCCATCGCCGTGGGACTTCTTGGCTACACCTTC; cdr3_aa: CAIAVGLLGYTF
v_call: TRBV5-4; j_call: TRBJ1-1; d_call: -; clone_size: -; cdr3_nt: TGTGCCAGCAGCTTGGGTTTGAACACTGAAGCTTTCTTT; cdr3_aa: CASSLGLNTEAFF
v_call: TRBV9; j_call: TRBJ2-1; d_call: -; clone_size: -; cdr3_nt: TGTGCCAGCAGCGTAGGAGGACGGGGTCTCTACAATGAGCAGTTCTTC; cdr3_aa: CASSVGGRGLYNEQFF
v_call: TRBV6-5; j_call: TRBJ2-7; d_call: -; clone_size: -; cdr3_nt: TGTGCCAGCAATCGTGCGGGAAACTACGAGCAGTACTTC; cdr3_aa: CASNRAGNYEQYF
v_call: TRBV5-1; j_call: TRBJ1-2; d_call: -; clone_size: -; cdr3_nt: TGCGCCAGCAGCTTGGACAGTCTCTATGGCTACACCTTC; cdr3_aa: CASSLDSLYGYTF
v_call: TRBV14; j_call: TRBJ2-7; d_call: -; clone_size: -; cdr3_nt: TGTGCCAGCAGAAGCACGGGGTACTACGAGCAGTACTTC; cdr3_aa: CASRSTGYYEQYF
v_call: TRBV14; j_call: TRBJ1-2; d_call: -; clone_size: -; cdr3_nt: TGTGCCAGCAGCGAGAGACGGGACGGTGTTATCTATGGCTACACCTTC; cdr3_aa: CASSERRDGVIYGYTF
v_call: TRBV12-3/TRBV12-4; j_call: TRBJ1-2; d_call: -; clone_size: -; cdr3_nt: TGTGCCAGCAGCCTACAGCAAACCTATGGCTACACCTTC; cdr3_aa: CASSLQQTYGYTF
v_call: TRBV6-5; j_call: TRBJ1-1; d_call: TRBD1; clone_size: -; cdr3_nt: TGTGCCAGCAGTCGACGGACAGGAAACACTGAAGCTTTCTTT; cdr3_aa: CASSRRTGNTEAFF
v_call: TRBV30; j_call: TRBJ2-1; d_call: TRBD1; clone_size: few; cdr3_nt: TGTGCCTGGAGTCTTTTAAGGGGGCCTCGGGCCAATGAGCAGTTCTTC; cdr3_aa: CAWSLLRGPRANEQFF
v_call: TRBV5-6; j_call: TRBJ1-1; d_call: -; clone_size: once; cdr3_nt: TGTGCCAGCAGCGGTGATGTGGGGAACACTGAAGCTTTCTTT; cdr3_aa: CASSGDVGNTEAFF
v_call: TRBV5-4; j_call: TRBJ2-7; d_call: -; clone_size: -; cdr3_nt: TGTGCCAGCAGCTTGGAGGGTGGAACCTACGAGCAGTACTTC; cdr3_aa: CASSLEGGTYEQYF
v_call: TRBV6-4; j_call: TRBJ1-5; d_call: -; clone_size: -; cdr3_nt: TGTGCCAGCAATGGGACACAAAAGGGTAGGGGCAATCAGCCCCAGCATTTT; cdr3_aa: CASNGTQKGRGNQPQHF
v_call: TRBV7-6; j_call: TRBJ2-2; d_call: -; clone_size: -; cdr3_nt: TGTGCCAGCAGCTTACAACCCTCCGGGACCACCGGGGAGCTGTTTTTT; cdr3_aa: CASSLQPSGTTGELFF
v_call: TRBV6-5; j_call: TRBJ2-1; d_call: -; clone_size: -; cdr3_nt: TGTGCCAGCACCTCTAGCTTTCCCTACAATGAGCAGTTCTTC; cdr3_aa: CASTSSFPYNEQFF
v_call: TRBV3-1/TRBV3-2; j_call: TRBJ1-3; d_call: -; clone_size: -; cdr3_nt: TGTGCCAGCAGCCAACTCGGGAATGCTGGAAACACCATATATTTT; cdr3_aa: CASSQLGNAGNTIYF
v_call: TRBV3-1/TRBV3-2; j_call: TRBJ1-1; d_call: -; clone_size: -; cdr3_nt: TGTGCCAGCAGCCAATCGTTTTACATGAACACTGAAGCTTTCTTT; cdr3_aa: CASSQSFYMNTEAFF
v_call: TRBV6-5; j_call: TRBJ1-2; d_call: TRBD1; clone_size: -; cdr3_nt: TGTGCCAGCAGCCACCCCAGGGGGAATGGCTACACCTTC; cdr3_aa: CASSHPRGNGYTF
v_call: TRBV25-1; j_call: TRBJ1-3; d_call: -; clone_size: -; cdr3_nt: TGTGCCAGCAGGGGGTCCGGGACACCATGGGAGGGAAACACCATATATTTT; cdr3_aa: CASRGSGTPWEGNTIYF